The sequence of this T cell receptor beta chain was determined in a study of blood T cell repertoires in COVID-19. Turning to the study itself: COVID-19 samples collected from the United States, Italy and Spain covered acute and convalescent phases. T cells, B-cell-depleted T cells, or PBMCs supplied cDNA or gDNA.

This clone was counted at least ten times. The authors' processing: Quantification of nucleated cells was approximated via reference gene primer amplification. TCRdb's copy holds only in-frame clones and misses some; the assay was immunoSEQ multiplex PCR. V and J calls and clone size are copied from that table; D and trimming were computed from the DNA. This sample has 150,000 to 200,000 clones, with roughly 77% found just once. Material for sequencing was peripheral blood. The clonotype comes from a man between 65 and 85 years old with active or convalescent COVID-19.

CDR3 nucleotide sequence: TGTGCCATCAGTGCGGCTAGCGGGGCCTACGAGCAGTACTTC. Translating it yields CAISAASGAYEQYF. V and J are TRBV10-3 and TRBJ2-7; 9 nucleotides match TRBD2. CDR1 is ENHRY and CDR2 is SYGVKD in the germline V gene. With 4 bases clipped from V and 2 bases from J, the junction kept 3 bases outside the gene matches. The length of the CDR3 is 14 residues.